Following are 11 T cell receptor beta chains from one sample sequenced in a study of blood T cell repertoires in COVID-19. Profiling relied on immunoSEQ multiplex PCR, and the TCRdb table lists in-frame clones only, not all of them. The sample lists 35,000 to 45,000 clones, more than 70% occurring once. Sequenced input: peripheral blood. The source of these receptors is a man aged 65 to 79 with acute or convalescent COVID-19.

This clone came up once. V is TRBV19 and J is TRBJ1-2; tentative D call: TRBD1 (5 bases). V was cut by 4 bases and J by 4 bases, with 7 bases left in between. This CDR3 is built from 12 residues. Germline CDR1 LNHDA, CDR2 SQIVND (reference sequence). The CDR3: CASSRQFYGYTF. As DNA, the CDR3 is TGTGCCAGTAGTAGACAGTTCTATGGCTACACCTTC.

The rearrangement uses TRBV6-2 or TRBV6-3 and TRBJ2-3; 12 positions agree with TRBD2. There are 15 residues in the CDR3. Germline V gene lookup returns CDR1 MNHEY and CDR2 SVGEGT. The J segment lost 3 bases and the V segment lost 6 bases, leaving 4 bases of the junction unmatched. Here the CDR3 reads CASSPGLAGTDTQYF. The CDR3 nucleotides read TGTGCCAGCAGCCCCGGACTAGCGGGGACAGATACGCAGTATTTT.

The CDR3: CASSPPGVPNTEAFF. The CDR3 nucleotides are TGCGCCAGCAGTCCGCCCGGGGTCCCGAACACTGAAGCTTTCTTT. The genes are TRBV5-1 and TRBJ1-1; D gene unclear. The CDR3 spans 15 residues. The V end was cut by 5 bases, the J end by 1 base, with 15 bases between. Germline loops: CDR1 SGHRS, CDR2 YFSETQ.

V gene TRBV4-3 combines with J gene TRBJ1-6; 9 positions agree with TRBD1. This CDR3 region has 17 residues. Losses at the gene ends were 11 bases for V and 10 bases for J; bases not matched to a gene: 21. CDR1 and CDR2 from the germline V gene are LGHNA and YSLEER. The CDR3 bases are TGCGCCCCCCGCCGCCTCCGGCCGGGACAGGGTCCATCACCCCTCCACTTT. Translating gives CAPRRLRPGQGPSPLHF.

The V gene is TRBV30, the J gene TRBJ2-7; D is unresolved. The V gene lost 1 base and the J gene lost 2 bases, with 3 bases spanning the gap. Germline CDR1 is GTSNPN and CDR2 is SVGIG (reference sequence). There are 11 residues in the CDR3. The chain's CDR3 is CAWSDTYEQYF. CDR3 bases: TGTGCCTGGAGTGATACCTACGAGCAGTACTTC.

V usage is TRBV6-5 and J usage is TRBJ1-4, with D possibly being TRBD1 (6 bases). Deletions cut 7 bases from V and 7 bases from J, with 19 bases between. CDR1 and CDR2 (germline): MNHEY, SVGAGI. This CDR3 has 15 amino acids. The CDR3 DNA sequence: TGTGCCAGCACCGCAAACCGGGACATCGGTGAAAAACTGTTTTTT. Translated, it gives CASTANRDIGEKLFF.

In this sample, this clone turned up a few times. The chain joins TRBV6-5 to TRBJ2-1; TRBD1 is a possible D gene (6 bases). CDR1 and CDR2 from the germline V gene are MNHEY and SVGAGI. Trimming left V 6 bases short and J 8 bases short, with 17 bases between. This CDR3 is 14 amino acids long. The CDR3 DNA is TGTGCCAGCAGGGAGACAGGACCCAGGGATGAGCAGTTCTTC. It codes for CASRETGPRDEQFF.

The V gene is TRBV7-9, the J gene TRBJ1-5; perhaps TRBD1 as D (5 bases). Germline CDR1 is SEHNR and CDR2 is FQNEAQ (reference sequence). Between the trimmed V and J ends, which lost 5 bases and 5 bases, there was a span of 13 bases. This CDR3 has 14 amino acids. The CDR3, as DNA: TGTGCCAGCAGCCCCCAGGGATGGGATCAGCCCCAGCATTTT. The encoded protein is CASSPQGWDQPQHF.

The rearrangement joins TRBV3-1 (or the pseudogene TRBV3-2) to TRBJ1-1; D perhaps matches TRBD1 (5 bases). The CDR3 covers 16 residues. V dropped 0 bases and J dropped 0 bases, with 11 bases sitting between them. Germline-derived CDR1 and CDR2 are LGHDT and YNNKEL (reference sequence). The CDR3 DNA reads as TGTGCCAGCAGCCAAGATATAACAGGAGTGAACACTGAAGCTTTCTTT. Amino acid sequence: CASSQDITGVNTEAFF.

The rearrangement links TRBV30 to TRBJ1-1, with TRBD1 identical over 11 bases. The CDR3 runs to 16 residues. Germline CDR1 and CDR2: GTSNPN and SVGIG (reference sequence). J was trimmed by 6 bases and V by 2 bases; bases with no gene match: 11. The CDR3 region is CAWSWTGGAVASEAFF. In nucleotides, the CDR3 is TGTGCCTGGAGTTGGACAGGGGGCGCGGTGGCCTCTGAAGCTTTCTTT.

The genes are TRBV20-1 and TRBJ2-1; 11 nucleotides line up with TRBD2. Germline V gives CDR1 DFQATT, CDR2 SNEGSKA (reference sequence). The trim removed 3 bases at V and 9 bases at J, leaving 10 bases unmatched. There are 15 residues in the CDR3. CDR3 in DNA: TGCAGTGCTAGTGATAGCGGGGGGGCAACGGGTGAGCAGTTCTTC. This gives the protein CSASDSGGATGEQFF.